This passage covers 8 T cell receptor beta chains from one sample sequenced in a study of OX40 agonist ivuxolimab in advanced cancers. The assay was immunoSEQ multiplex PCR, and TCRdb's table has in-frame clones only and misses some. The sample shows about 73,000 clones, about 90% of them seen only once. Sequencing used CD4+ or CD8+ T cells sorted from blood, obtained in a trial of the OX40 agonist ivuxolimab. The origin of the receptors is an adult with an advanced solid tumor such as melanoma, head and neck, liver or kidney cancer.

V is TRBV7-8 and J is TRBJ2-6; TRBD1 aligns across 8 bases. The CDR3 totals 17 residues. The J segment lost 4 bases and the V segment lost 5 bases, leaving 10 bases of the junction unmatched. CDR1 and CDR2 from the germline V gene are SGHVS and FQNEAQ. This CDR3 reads CASSVRTGRTGANVLTF. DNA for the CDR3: TGTGCCAGCAGCGTAAGGACAGGGCGGACAGGGGCCAACGTCCTGACTTTC.

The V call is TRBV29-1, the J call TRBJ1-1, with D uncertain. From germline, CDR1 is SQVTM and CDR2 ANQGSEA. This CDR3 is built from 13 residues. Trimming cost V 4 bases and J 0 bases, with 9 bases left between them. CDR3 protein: CSVAADLNTEAFF. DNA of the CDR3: TGCAGCGTTGCGGCGGATTTGAACACTGAAGCTTTCTTT.

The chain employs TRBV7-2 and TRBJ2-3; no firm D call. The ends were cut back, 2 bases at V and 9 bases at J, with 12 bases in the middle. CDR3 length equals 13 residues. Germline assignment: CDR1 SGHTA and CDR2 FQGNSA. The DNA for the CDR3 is TGTGCCAGCAGCTTATTGGGTCCTACCACGCAGTATTTT. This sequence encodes CASSLLGPTTQYF.

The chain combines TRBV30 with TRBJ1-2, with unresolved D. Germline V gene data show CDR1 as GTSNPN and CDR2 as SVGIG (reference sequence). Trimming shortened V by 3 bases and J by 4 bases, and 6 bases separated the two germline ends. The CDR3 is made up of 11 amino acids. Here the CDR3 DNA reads TGTGCCTGGAGCGAGGGCTATGGCTACACCTTC. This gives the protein CAWSEGYGYTF. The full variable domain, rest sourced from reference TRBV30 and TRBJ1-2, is SQTIHQWPATLVQPVGSPLSLECTVEGTSNPNLYWYRQAAGRGLQLLFYSVGIGQISSEVPQNLSASRPQDRQFILSSKKLLLSDSGFYLCAWSEGYGYTFGSGTRLTVV.

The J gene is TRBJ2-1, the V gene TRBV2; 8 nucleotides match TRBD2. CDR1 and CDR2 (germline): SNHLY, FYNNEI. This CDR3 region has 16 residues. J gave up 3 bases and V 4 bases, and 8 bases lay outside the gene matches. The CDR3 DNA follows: TGTGCCAGCAGTGGGCGAACTAGCGGATTCTACAATGAGCAGTTCTTC. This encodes CASSGRTSGFYNEQFF.

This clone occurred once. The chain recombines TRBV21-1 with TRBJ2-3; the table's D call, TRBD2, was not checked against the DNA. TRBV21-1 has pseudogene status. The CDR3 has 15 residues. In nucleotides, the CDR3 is TGTGCCAGCAGGGACTTAAGTACGCGGGTATCATTGCAGTATTTT. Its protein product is CASRDLSTRVSLQYF.

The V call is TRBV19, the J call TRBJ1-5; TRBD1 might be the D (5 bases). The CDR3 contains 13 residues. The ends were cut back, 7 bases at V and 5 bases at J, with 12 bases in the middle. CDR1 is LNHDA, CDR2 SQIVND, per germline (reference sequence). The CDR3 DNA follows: TGTGCCAGTACCTCACAGGATTATCAGCCCCAGCATTTT. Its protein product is CASTSQDYQPQHF.

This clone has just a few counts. CDR3 sequence reads: CATASDSYEQYF. The CDR3 DNA follows: TGTGCCACCGCATCGGACAGCTACGAGCAGTACTTC. The chain combines TRBV10-3 with TRBJ2-7; the D gene is possibly TRBD1 (6 bases). The germline V and J ends were trimmed by 10 bases and 3 bases, with 13 bases remaining between them. CDR3 length: 12 amino acids. Per the germline V gene, CDR1 is ENHRY and CDR2 is SYGVKD.